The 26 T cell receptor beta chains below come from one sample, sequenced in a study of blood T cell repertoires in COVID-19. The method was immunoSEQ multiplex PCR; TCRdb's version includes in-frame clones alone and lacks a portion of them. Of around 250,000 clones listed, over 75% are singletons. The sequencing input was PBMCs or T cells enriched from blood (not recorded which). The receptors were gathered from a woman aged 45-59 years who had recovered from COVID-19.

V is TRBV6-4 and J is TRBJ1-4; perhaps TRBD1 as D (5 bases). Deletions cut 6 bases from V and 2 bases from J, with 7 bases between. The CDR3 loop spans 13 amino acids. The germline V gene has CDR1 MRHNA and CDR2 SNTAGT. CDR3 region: CASSRATNEKLFF. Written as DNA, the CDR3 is TGTGCCAGCAGCAGGGCCACTAATGAAAAACTGTTTTTT.

The CDR3 DNA sequence: TGTGCCAGCAGTGATTGGGGACAGGGTGGTCAGCCCCAGCATTTT. Translated, it gives CASSDWGQGGQPQHF. V usage is TRBV6-1 and J usage is TRBJ1-5; 9 nucleotides match TRBD1. This CDR3 is built from 15 residues. Germline V lookup: CDR1 MNHNS, CDR2 SASEGT. The V and J ends lost 3 bases and 6 bases, in that order; junction bases with no gene match: 6.

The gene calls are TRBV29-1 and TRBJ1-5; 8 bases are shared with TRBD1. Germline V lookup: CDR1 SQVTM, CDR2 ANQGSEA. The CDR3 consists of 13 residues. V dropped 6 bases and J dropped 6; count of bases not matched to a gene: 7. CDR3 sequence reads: CSVITGGAQPQHF. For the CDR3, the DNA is TGCAGCGTCATAACAGGGGGGGCTCAGCCCCAGCATTTT. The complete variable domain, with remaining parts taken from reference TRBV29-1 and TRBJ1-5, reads SAVISQKPSRDICQRGTSLTIQCQVDSQVTMMFWYRQQPGQSLTLIATANQGSEATYESGFVIDKFPISRPNLTFSTLTVSNMSPEDSSIYLCSVITGGAQPQHFGDGTRLSIL.

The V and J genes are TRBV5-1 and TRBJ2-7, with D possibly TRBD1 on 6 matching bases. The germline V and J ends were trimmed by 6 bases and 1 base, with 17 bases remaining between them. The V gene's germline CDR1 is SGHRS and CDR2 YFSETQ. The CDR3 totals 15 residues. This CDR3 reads CASTHRAGESYEQYF. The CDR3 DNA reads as TGCGCCAGCACCCATCGGGCAGGGGAGTCCTACGAGCAGTACTTC.

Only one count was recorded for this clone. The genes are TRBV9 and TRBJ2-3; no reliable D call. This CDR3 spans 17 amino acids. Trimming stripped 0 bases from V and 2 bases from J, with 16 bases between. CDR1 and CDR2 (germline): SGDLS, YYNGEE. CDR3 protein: CASSVVIVMYFTDTQYF. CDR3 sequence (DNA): TGTGCCAGCAGCGTAGTAATCGTTATGTACTTCACAGATACGCAGTATTTT.

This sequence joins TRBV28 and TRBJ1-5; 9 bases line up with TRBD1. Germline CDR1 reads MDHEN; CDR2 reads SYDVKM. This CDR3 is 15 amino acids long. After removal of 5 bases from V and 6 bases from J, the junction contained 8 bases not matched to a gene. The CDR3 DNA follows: TGTGCCAGCAGTCCGGACAGGGGTCTTGGTCAGCCCCAGCATTTT. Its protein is CASSPDRGLGQPQHF.

This CDR3 is CASSLETGGGQPQHF. The DNA of the CDR3 is TGTGCCAGCAGCCTGGAGACAGGGGGCGGTCAGCCCCAGCATTTT. The V gene is TRBV2, the J gene TRBJ1-5, with 10 bases that match TRBD1. This CDR3 has 15 residues. Unmatched junction bases numbered 8, after V lost 6 bases and J lost 6 bases. Germline-derived CDR1 and CDR2 are SNHLY and FYNNEI. Full variable domain (rest looked up from reference TRBV2 and TRBJ1-5): EPEVTQTPSHQVTQMGQEVILRCVPISNHLYFYWYRQILGQKVEFLVSFYNNEISEKSEIFDDQFSVERPDGSNFTLKIRSTKLEDSAMYFCASSLETGGGQPQHFGDGTRLSIL.

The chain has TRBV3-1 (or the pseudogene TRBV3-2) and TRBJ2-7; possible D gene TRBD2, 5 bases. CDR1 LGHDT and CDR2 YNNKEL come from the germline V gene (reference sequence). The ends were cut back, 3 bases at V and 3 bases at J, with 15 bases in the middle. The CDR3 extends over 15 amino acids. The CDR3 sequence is CASSQGSPAFYEQYF. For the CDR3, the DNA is TGTGCCAGCAGCCAGGGGAGTCCGGCTTTCTACGAGCAGTACTTC.

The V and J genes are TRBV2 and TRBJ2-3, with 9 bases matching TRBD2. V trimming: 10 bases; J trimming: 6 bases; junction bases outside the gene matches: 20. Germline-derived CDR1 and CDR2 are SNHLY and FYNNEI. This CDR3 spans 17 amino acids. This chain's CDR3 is CATSFTPGTSFTDTQYF. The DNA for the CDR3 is TGTGCCACCTCGTTCACGCCTGGGACTAGCTTTACGGATACGCAGTATTTT.

CDR3 residues: CASSYSPLREKLFF. The CDR3 bases are TGTGCCAGCAGTTACTCCCCCCTCAGGGAAAAACTGTTTTTT. This sequence joins TRBV6-5 and TRBJ1-4; D is undetermined. CDR3 size: 14 residues. V was shortened by 0 bases and J by 8 bases, with 10 bases between the two germline ends. Germline CDR1 and CDR2: MNHEY and SVGAGI.

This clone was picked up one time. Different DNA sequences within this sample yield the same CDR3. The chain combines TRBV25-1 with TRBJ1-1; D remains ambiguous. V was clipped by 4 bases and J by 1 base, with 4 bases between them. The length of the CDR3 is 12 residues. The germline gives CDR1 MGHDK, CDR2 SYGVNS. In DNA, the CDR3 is TGTGCCAGCAGTGCAGGGAACACTGAAGCTTTCTTT. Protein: CASSAGNTEAFF.

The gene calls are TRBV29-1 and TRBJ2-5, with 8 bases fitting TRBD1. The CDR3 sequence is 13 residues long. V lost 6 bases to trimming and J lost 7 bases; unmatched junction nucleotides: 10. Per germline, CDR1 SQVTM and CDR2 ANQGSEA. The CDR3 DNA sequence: TGCAGCGTGAAGGGACAGGAGAGGGGGACCCAGTACTTC. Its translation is CSVKGQERGTQYF.

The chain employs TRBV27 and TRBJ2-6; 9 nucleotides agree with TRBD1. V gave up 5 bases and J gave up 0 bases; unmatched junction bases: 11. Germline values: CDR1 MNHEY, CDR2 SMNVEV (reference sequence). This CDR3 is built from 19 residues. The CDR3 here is CASSLLGQGLSSGANVLTF. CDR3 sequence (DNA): TGTGCCAGCAGTCTATTAGGACAGGGGCTCAGCTCTGGGGCCAACGTCCTGACTTTC.

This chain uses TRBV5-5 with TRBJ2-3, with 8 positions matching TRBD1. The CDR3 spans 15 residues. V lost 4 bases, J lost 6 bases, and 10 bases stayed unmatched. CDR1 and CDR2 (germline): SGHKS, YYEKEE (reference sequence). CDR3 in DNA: TGTGCCAGCAGCCCGGGACAGGTGCTTGTGGATACGCAGTATTTT. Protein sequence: CASSPGQVLVDTQYF.

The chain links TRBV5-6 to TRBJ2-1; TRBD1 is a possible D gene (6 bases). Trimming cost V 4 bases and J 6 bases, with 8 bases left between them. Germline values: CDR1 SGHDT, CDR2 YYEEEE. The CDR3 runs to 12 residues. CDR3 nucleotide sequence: TGTGCCAGCAGCCTGGGGGCCAATGAGCAGTTCTTC. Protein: CASSLGANEQFF.

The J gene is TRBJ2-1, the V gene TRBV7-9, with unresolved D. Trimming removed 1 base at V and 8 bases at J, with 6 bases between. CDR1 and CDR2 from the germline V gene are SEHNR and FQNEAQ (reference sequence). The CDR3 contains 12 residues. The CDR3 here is CASSLVSHEQFF. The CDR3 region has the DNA TGTGCCAGCAGCTTAGTCTCTCATGAGCAGTTCTTC.

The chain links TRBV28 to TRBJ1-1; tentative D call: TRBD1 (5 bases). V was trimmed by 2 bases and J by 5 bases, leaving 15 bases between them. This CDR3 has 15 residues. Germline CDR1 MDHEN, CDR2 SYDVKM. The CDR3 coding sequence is TGTGCCAGCAGTTTAATAGGGGCATTGGGTACTGAAGCTTTCTTT. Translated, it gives CASSLIGALGTEAFF.

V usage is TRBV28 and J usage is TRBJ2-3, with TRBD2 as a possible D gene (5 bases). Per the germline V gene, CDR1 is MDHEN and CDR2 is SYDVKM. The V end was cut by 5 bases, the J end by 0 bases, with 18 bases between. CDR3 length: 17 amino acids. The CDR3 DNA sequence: TGTGCCAGCAGTGTCCTTGGCGGGTGGGCTAGCACAGATACGCAGTATTTT. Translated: CASSVLGGWASTDTQYF.

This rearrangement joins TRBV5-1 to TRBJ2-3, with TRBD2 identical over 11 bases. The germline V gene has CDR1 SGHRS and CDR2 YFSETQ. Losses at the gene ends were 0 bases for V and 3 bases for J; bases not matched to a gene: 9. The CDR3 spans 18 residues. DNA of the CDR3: TGCGCCAGCAGCTTGGGCGGTTTTTCTAGCGGGAGGACAGATACGCAGTATTTT. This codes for CASSLGGFSSGRTDTQYF.

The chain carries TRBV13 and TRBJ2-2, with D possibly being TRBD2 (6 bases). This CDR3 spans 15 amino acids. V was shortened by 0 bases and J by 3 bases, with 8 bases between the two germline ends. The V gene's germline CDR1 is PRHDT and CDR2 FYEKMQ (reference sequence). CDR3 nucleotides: TGTGCCAGCAGCTTAGGCGGCGGGGACACCGGGGAGCTGTTTTTT. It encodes CASSLGGGDTGELFF.

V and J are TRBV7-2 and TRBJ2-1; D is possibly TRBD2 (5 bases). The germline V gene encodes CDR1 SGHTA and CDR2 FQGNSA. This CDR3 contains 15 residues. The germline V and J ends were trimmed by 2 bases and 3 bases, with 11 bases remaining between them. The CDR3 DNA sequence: TGTGCCAGCAGCTTATACCAGCGGAGCTACAATGAGCAGTTCTTC. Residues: CASSLYQRSYNEQFF. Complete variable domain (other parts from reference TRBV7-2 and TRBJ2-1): GAGVSQSPSNKVTEKGKDVELRCDPISGHTALYWYRQSLGQGLEFLIYFQGNSAPDKSGLPSDRFSAERTGGSVSTLTIQRTQQEDSAVYLCASSLYQRSYNEQFFGPGTRLTVL.

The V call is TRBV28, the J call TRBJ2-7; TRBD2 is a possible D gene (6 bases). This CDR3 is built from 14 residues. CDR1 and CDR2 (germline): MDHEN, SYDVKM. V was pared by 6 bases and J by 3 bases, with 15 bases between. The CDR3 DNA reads TGTGCCAGCAGAATAATGTCCGGGAGCTACGAGCAGTACTTC. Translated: CASRIMSGSYEQYF. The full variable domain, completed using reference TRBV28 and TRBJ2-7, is DVKVTQSSRYLVKRTGEKVFLECVQDMDHENMFWYRQDPGLGLRLIYFSYDVKMKEKGDIPEGYSVSREKKERFSLILESASTNQTSMYLCASRIMSGSYEQYFGPGTRLTVT.

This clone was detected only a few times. This CDR3 reads CASSPSGGYEQYF. The CDR3 region has the DNA TGTGCCAGCAGTCCCTCAGGAGGTTACGAGCAGTACTTC. V gene TRBV27 combines with J gene TRBJ2-7, with a possible D match to TRBD2 (5 bases). The CDR3 spans 13 residues. Germline V gene lookup returns CDR1 MNHEY and CDR2 SMNVEV (reference sequence). V lost 5 bases and J 4 bases, leaving 12 bases between the germline ends.

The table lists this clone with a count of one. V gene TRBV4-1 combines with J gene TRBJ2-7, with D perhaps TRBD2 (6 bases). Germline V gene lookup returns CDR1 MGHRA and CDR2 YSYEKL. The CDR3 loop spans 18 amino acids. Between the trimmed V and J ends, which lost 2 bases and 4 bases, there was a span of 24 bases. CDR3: CASSQTSVGGVVQYEQYF. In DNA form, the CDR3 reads TGCGCCAGCAGCCAAACGTCTGTGGGGGGAGTGGTACAATACGAGCAGTACTTC.

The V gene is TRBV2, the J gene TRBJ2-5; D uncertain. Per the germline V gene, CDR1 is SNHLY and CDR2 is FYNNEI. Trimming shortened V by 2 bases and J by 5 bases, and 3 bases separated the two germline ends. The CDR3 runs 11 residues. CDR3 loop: CASSEYETQYF. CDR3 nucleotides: TGTGCCAGCAGTGAATATGAGACCCAGTACTTC.

Written as DNA, the CDR3 is TGTGCCAGCAGCTACGCCCGGGACATCGGATTATCGAACACCGGGGAGCTGTTTTTT. Protein sequence: CASSYARDIGLSNTGELFF. The chain carries TRBV7-9 and TRBJ2-2; perhaps TRBD1 as D (6 bases). There are 19 residues in the CDR3. Germline values: CDR1 SEHNR, CDR2 FQNEAQ (reference sequence). Trimming stripped 4 bases from V and 0 bases from J, with 21 bases between.